This passage covers 29 T cell receptor beta chains from one sample sequenced in a study of T cell responses to AZD1222 COVID-19 vaccine. Only in-frame clones appear in the TCRdb table, and some are missing; sequencing was by immunoSEQ multiplex PCR. Of more than 150,000 clones listed, over 80% are singletons. Source: peripheral blood, taken on day 0 of AZD1222 vaccination. Receptors originate from an adult in good health.

The V and J genes are TRBV29-1 and TRBJ2-1, with TRBD2 matching over 7 bases. Germline lookup yields CDR1 SQVTM and CDR2 ANQGSEA. The CDR3 covers 15 residues. V dropped 7 bases and J dropped 6; count of bases not matched to a gene: 15. The CDR3 is CSASSGRLRSNEQFF. The DNA for the CDR3 is TGCAGCGCCTCTAGCGGACGGTTGCGGAGCAATGAGCAGTTCTTC.

This clone appeared once. The chain links TRBV4-1 to TRBJ1-4; 10 bases align to TRBD1. Looked up from germline, CDR1 is MGHRA and CDR2 is YSYEKL. V trimming: 4 bases; J trimming: 0 bases; junction bases outside the gene matches: 2. There are 16 residues in the CDR3. The CDR3 region has the DNA TGCGCCAGCAGCCCAGGACAGGGGGCAACTAATGAAAAACTGTTTTTT. Encoded protein: CASSPGQGATNEKLFF.

The chain has TRBV25-1 and TRBJ1-1; unclear D gene. The V end was cut by 1 base, the J end by 4 bases, with 7 bases between. The V gene's germline CDR1 is MGHDK and CDR2 SYGVNS. This CDR3 has 13 residues. The CDR3 DNA follows: TGTGCCAGCAGTGAATTGGCTCTCACTGAAGCTTTCTTT. This gives the protein CASSELALTEAFF.

This rearrangement joins TRBV28 to TRBJ1-5; TRBD1 matches at 8 bases. This CDR3 spans 17 amino acids. V was clipped by 6 bases and J by 6 bases; unmatched bases: 16. Looked up from germline, CDR1 is MDHEN and CDR2 is SYDVKM. The CDR3 is CASRLGQGFPGGQPQHF. The CDR3 DNA is TGTGCCAGCAGATTAGGACAGGGCTTCCCGGGAGGTCAGCCCCAGCATTTT.

CDR3 nucleotides: TGTGCCAGCAGCTTAAGCTCTGGACTCTCATCCTACGAGCAGTACTTC. It yields the protein CASSLSSGLSSYEQYF. This chain uses TRBV7-9 with TRBJ2-7, with D possibly TRBD2 on 5 matching bases. CDR3 length: 16 residues. Trimming left V 2 bases short and J 1 base short, with 15 bases between. Germline CDR1 and CDR2: SEHNR and FQNEAQ (reference sequence).

CDR3 sequence reads: CASSAGTGLDHYNEQFF. In DNA form, the CDR3 reads TGCGCCAGCAGCGCAGGGACGGGACTAGACCACTACAATGAGCAGTTCTTC. V is TRBV5-1 and J is TRBJ2-1; 8 nucleotides match TRBD2. Germline lookup yields CDR1 SGHRS and CDR2 YFSETQ. CDR3 length: 17 residues. V trimming: 4 bases; J trimming: 3 bases; junction bases outside the gene matches: 12. Combining the CDR3 with reference TRBV5-1 and TRBJ2-1 gives the whole variable domain KAGVTQTPRYLIKTRGQQVTLSCSPISGHRSVSWYQQTPGQGLQFLFEYFSETQRNKGNFPGRFSGRQFSNSRSEMNVSTLELGDSALYLCASSAGTGLDHYNEQFFGPGTRLTVL.

J is TRBJ2-2 and V is TRBV4-3; D uncertain. The CDR3 covers 17 residues. The germline gives CDR1 LGHNA, CDR2 YSLEER. Between the trimmed V and J ends, which lost 3 bases and 4 bases, there was a span of 18 bases. The CDR3 sequence: CASSQLRGQDPTGELFF. The CDR3, as DNA: TGCGCCAGCAGCCAGCTTCGAGGCCAGGACCCCACCGGGGAGCTGTTTTTT.

The chain employs TRBV5-1 and TRBJ1-6; 10 nucleotides align to TRBD1. From germline, CDR1 is SGHRS and CDR2 YFSETQ. The CDR3 is 15 residues long. The trim removed 4 bases at V and 7 bases at J, leaving 5 bases unmatched. The CDR3 DNA reads as TGCGCCAGCAGCACCGGGACAGGGGCCAATTCACCCCTCCACTTT. Its translation: CASSTGTGANSPLHF.

This chain joins TRBV5-1 and TRBJ1-6; 8 bases align to TRBD1. CDR3 length: 16 amino acids. J was trimmed by 7 bases and V by 4 bases; bases with no gene match: 10. Germline V gene data show CDR1 as SGHRS and CDR2 as YFSETQ. CDR3 residues: CASSPTTGQGNSPLHF. DNA for the CDR3: TGCGCCAGCAGCCCAACGACAGGACAGGGAAATTCACCCCTCCACTTT.

This chain links TRBV6-5 with TRBJ2-7; 8 bases are shared with TRBD1. Germline V gives CDR1 MNHEY, CDR2 SVGAGI. This CDR3 comprises 14 residues. V lost 6 bases to trimming and J lost 2 bases; unmatched junction nucleotides: 6. The CDR3 DNA follows: TGTGCCAGCAGAAGGACAGGGTCCACCTACGAGCAGTACTTC. Translation: CASRRTGSTYEQYF.

This chain uses TRBV19 with TRBJ2-7; 10 bases are a match to TRBD1. The CDR3 is 14 amino acids. V dropped 4 bases and J dropped 2; count of bases not matched to a gene: 2. The V gene's germline CDR1 is LNHDA and CDR2 SQIVND (reference sequence). The CDR3 DNA reads as TGTGCCAGTAGTACGGGACAGGGGCCCTACGAGCAGTACTTC. Translated, it gives CASSTGQGPYEQYF.

The chain uses TRBV6-5 and TRBJ1-5; 7 bases line up with TRBD1. Germline V lookup: CDR1 MNHEY, CDR2 SVGAGI. The V gene end was trimmed by 6 bases and the J gene end by 6 bases; junction bases not matched to a gene: 8. The CDR3 spans 14 residues. As DNA, the CDR3 is TGTGCCAGCAGGTCACAGGGGTCGGGTCAGCCCCAGCATTTT. Amino acids: CASRSQGSGQPQHF.

In this sample, this clone turned up a few times. The chain joins TRBV19 to TRBJ1-5; 9 bases align to TRBD1. The CDR3 runs to 15 residues. Trimming cost V 5 bases and J 0 bases; bases outside gene matches: 2. Per germline, CDR1 LNHDA and CDR2 SQIVND (reference sequence). The CDR3 DNA reads TGTGCCAGTAGTCCACAGGGGGCTAGCAATCAGCCCCAGCATTTT. As protein: CASSPQGASNQPQHF. Based on the CDR3 plus reference TRBV19 and TRBJ1-5, the full variable domain is DGGITQSPKYLFRKEGQNVTLSCEQNLNHDAMYWYRQDPGQGLRLIYYSQIVNDFQKGDIAEGYSVSREKKESFPLTVTSAQKNPTAFYLCASSPQGASNQPQHFGDGTRLSIL.

The V gene is TRBV9, the J gene TRBJ2-1, with TRBD2 matching over 9 bases. V lost 4 bases to trimming and J lost 5 bases; unmatched junction nucleotides: 10. Looked up from germline, CDR1 is SGDLS and CDR2 is YYNGEE. The CDR3 length is 16 residues. The CDR3 reads CASSPQRSSGNNEQFF. The CDR3 DNA is TGTGCCAGCAGCCCCCAGAGGTCTAGCGGGAACAATGAGCAGTTCTTC.

This clone was counted once. The chain couples TRBV24-1 to TRBJ1-5; no clear D. Trimming took 6 bases from V and 0 from J, leaving 11 bases between them. This CDR3 is built from 15 residues. The germline V gene encodes CDR1 KGHDR and CDR2 SFDVKD. CDR3 loop: CATSSGFYSNQPQHF. Written as DNA, the CDR3 is TGTGCCACCAGTTCTGGATTCTATAGCAATCAGCCCCAGCATTTT.

The chain links TRBV24-1 to TRBJ2-5, with 8 bases matching TRBD1. The CDR3 length is 15 residues. Per the germline V gene, CDR1 is KGHDR and CDR2 is SFDVKD. V dropped 4 bases and J dropped 8; count of bases not matched to a gene: 11. The chain's CDR3 is CATSEPGQGKNTQYF. The CDR3 DNA reads TGTGCCACCAGTGAACCCGGACAGGGAAAGAACACCCAGTACTTC.

The chain joins TRBV3-1 (or the pseudogene TRBV3-2) to TRBJ1-5, with 8 bases identical to TRBD1. The ends lost 1 base at V and 3 bases at J; junction bases unmatched: 8. This CDR3 has 17 amino acids. The germline V gene encodes CDR1 LGHDT and CDR2 YNNKEL (reference sequence). CDR3: CASSQALGQGHNQPQHF. The CDR3 DNA sequence: TGTGCCAGCAGCCAAGCTCTCGGACAGGGCCACAATCAGCCCCAGCATTTT.

The chain joins TRBV6-6 to TRBJ2-3; D possibly uses TRBD1 or TRBD2 (6 bases each). The germline V gene encodes CDR1 MNHNY and CDR2 SVGAGI (reference sequence). Trimming stripped 8 bases from V and 5 bases from J, with 20 bases between. The CDR3 has 15 residues. The CDR3 sequence is CASGQIGGRGDTQYF. The CDR3 DNA reads as TGTGCCAGCGGCCAAATAGGGGGGCGGGGAGATACGCAGTATTTT.

This rearrangement joins TRBV11-2 to TRBJ2-7; unclear D gene. V gave up 2 bases and J gave up 2 bases, with 7 bases separating them. The CDR3 covers 13 residues. The V gene's germline CDR1 is SGHAT and CDR2 FQNNGV. This CDR3 is CASSLSYAYEQYF. The CDR3 coding sequence is TGTGCCAGCAGCTTATCCTATGCCTACGAGCAGTACTTC.

The V and J genes are TRBV28 and TRBJ1-4; 7 bases fit TRBD1. CDR3 length: 13 amino acids. Unmatched junction bases numbered 4, after V lost 7 bases and J lost 5 bases. Per germline, CDR1 MDHEN and CDR2 SYDVKM. The CDR3 sequence: CASKGAPNEKLFF. The DNA for the CDR3 is TGTGCCAGCAAGGGGGCACCGAATGAAAAACTGTTTTTT.

This sequence joins TRBV7-2 and TRBJ2-7; 10 nucleotides align to TRBD2. V shed 5 bases and J 2 bases; nucleotides not matched to a gene: 3. The CDR3 spans 14 residues. In germline, CDR1 is SGHTA, CDR2 FQGNSA. The CDR3 here is CASSRTSGTYEQYF. CDR3 coding DNA: TGTGCCAGCAGCCGGACTAGCGGTACCTACGAGCAGTACTTC.

J is TRBJ2-1 and V is TRBV24-1; a possible D gene is TRBD1 (5 bases). Trimming cost V 0 bases and J 9 bases, with 11 bases left between them. Germline V CDR1 and CDR2: KGHDR, SFDVKD. The CDR3 is 14 amino acids. The CDR3 DNA follows: TGTGCCACCAGTGATTTGTGGCAGGGCGGTGAGCAGTTCTTC. It encodes CATSDLWQGGEQFF.

The table lists this clone with a count of one. The V call is TRBV11-3, the J call TRBJ2-1; D call uncertain. This CDR3 region has 14 residues. Germline CDR1 is SGHNT and CDR2 is YENEEA. V lost 1 base and J 8 bases, leaving 12 bases between the germline ends. The DNA of the CDR3 is TGTGCCAGCAGCTTAGGTTCACACGCGGATGAGCAGTTCTTC. Translating it yields CASSLGSHADEQFF.

The gene calls are TRBV6-5 and TRBJ2-5, with D maybe TRBD2 (5 bases). This CDR3 has 13 amino acids. Trimming shortened V by 11 bases and J by 6 bases, and 19 bases separated the two germline ends. Germline V gene lookup returns CDR1 MNHEY and CDR2 SVGAGI. CDR3 coding DNA: TGTGCCCTAGGCACGGACCGGGGAAAGACCCAGTACTTC. It codes for CALGTDRGKTQYF.

The chain uses TRBV2 and TRBJ2-3; 8 bases are shared with TRBD2. The ends lost 4 bases at V and 4 bases at J; junction bases unmatched: 4. Looked up from germline, CDR1 is SNHLY and CDR2 is FYNNEI. The CDR3 runs 14 residues. The CDR3 region has the DNA TGTGCCAGCAGTGGACGGCGGGGGGCAGATACGCAGTATTTT. Its translation: CASSGRRGADTQYF.

The rearrangement joins TRBV7-9 to TRBJ2-3, with 9 positions matching TRBD2. J lost 4 bases, V lost 2 bases, and 10 bases had no gene match. From germline, CDR1 is SEHNR and CDR2 FQNEAQ (reference sequence). This CDR3 spans 17 amino acids. CDR3: CASSLSSGTSLADTQYF. CDR3 nucleotide sequence: TGTGCCAGCAGCTTAAGTAGCGGGACTAGCCTGGCAGATACGCAGTATTTT.

This sequence joins TRBV28 and TRBJ1-1; 7 bases are shared with TRBD1. From germline, CDR1 is MDHEN and CDR2 SYDVKM. V lost 7 bases and J lost 2; bases outside the gene matches: 10. The CDR3 is 15 amino acids. CDR3 region: CASIPSTGYNTEAFF. The CDR3 nucleotides are TGTGCCAGCATCCCGTCGACAGGGTATAACACTGAAGCTTTCTTT.

The rearrangement joins TRBV7-3 to TRBJ2-1; either TRBD1 or TRBD2 may supply D (5 bases each). Germline loops: CDR1 SGHTA, CDR2 FQGTGA. Trimming stripped 6 bases from V and 10 bases from J, with 16 bases between. The CDR3 consists of 13 residues. The CDR3 sequence is CASSLNPWGEQFF. The CDR3 DNA sequence: TGTGCCAGCAGTCTCAACCCCTGGGGGGAGCAGTTCTTC. Full variable domain (outside the CDR3, taken from reference TRBV7-3 and TRBJ2-1): GAGVSQTPSNKVTEKGKYVELRCDPISGHTALYWYRQSLGQGPEFLIYFQGTGAADDSGLPNDRFFAVRPEGSVSTLKIQRTERGDSAVYLCASSLNPWGEQFFGPGTRLTVL.

This clone was seen a single time. The chain employs TRBV9 and TRBJ2-2; 7 nucleotides line up with TRBD2. The CDR3 loop spans 16 amino acids. The trim removed 0 bases at V and 5 bases at J, leaving 7 bases unmatched. In germline, CDR1 is SGDLS, CDR2 YYNGEE. For the CDR3, the DNA is TGTGCCAGCAGCGTAGGACGCTCCGGGAGGACCGGGGAGCTGTTTTTT. Its protein is CASSVGRSGRTGELFF.